Sequencing of this TCR delta chain was carried out in a study of human gamma delta and Vdelta1 T cells (dated by TCRdb to 2017 to 2018). Context from the whole study: The study investigated Delta One T cells, Vd1+ gamma-delta T cells, as cytotoxic effectors against acute myeloid leukemia.

According to the germline V gene, CDR1 reads TSWWSYY and CDR2 reads QGS. V is clipped by 2 bases and J by 1 base, and the sequence between their germline boundaries is 29 bases long. The CDR3 covers 21 residues, taking in both the cysteine and the phenylalanine. The retained sequence is limited to the CDR3, 63 bases, with the frame set at the first base. This clone was seen only a few times. No antigen is known for it. One base away there is no much larger clone; base qualities are not given. Libraries were prepared through PCR. Sequencing was carried out with an Illumina MiSeq. TCRdb called clones anew from the public reads via CATT; matching DNA rows were later pooled. The sample table shows approximately 4,100 delta-chain clones, and 20% to 30% are seen once. The ten largest clones take up 55% to 70% of the sample.

The clonotype comes from a human donor in good health. The chain uses TRDV1 and TRDJ1; the D segment could be TRDD3, given 6 matching bases. Sample: naive CD27+ Vdelta1 gamma-delta T cells from blood. The DNA sequence follows: TGTGCTCTTGGGGAAGGAAGCCCTCCCCAACTAATACTGGGTCCCACCGATAAACTCATCTTT. This yields the protein CALGEGSPPQLILGPTDKLIF.